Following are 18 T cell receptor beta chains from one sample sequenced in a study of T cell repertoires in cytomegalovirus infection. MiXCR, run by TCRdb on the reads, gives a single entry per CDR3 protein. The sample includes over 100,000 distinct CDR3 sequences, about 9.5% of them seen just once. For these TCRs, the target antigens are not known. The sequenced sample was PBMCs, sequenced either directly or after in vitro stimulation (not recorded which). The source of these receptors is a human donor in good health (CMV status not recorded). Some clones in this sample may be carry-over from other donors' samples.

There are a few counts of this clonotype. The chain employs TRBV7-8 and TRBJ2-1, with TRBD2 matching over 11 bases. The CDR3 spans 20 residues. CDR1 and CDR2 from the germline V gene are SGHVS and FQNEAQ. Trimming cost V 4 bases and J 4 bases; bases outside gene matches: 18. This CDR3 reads CASSSPGQGLAARNYNEQFF. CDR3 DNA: TGTGCCAGCAGCTCCCCCGGTCAGGGACTAGCGGCTCGGAATTACAATGAGCAGTTCTTC. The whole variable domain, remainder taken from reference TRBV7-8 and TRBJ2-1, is GAGVSQSPRYKVAKRGQDVALRCDPISGHVSLFWYQQALGQGPEFLTYFQNEAQLDKSGLPSDRFFAERPEGSVSTLKIQRTQQEDSAVYLCASSSPGQGLAARNYNEQFFGPGTRLTVL.

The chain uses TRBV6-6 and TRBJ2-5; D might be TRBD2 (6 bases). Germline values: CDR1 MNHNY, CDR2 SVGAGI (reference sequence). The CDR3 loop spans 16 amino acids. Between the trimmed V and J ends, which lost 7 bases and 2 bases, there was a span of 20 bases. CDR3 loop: CASITGSRGLQETQYF. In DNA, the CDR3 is TGTGCCAGCATTACAGGCAGCCGGGGACTTCAAGAGACCCAGTACTTC.

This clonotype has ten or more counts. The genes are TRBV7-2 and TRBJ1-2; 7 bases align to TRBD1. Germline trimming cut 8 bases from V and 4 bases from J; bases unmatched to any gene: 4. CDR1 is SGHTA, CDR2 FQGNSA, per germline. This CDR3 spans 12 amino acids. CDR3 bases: TGTGCCAGCGAAGGGGACAGCTATGGCTACACCTTC. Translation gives CASEGDSYGYTF.

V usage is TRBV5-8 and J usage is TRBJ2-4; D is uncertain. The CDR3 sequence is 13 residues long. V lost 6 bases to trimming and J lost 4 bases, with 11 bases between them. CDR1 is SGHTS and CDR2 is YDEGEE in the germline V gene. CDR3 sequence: CASTSVAKNIQYF. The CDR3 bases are TGTGCCAGCACCTCGGTGGCGAAAAACATTCAGTACTTC. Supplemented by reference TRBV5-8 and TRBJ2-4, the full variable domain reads EAGVTQSPTHLIKTRGQQATLRCSPISGHTSVYWYQQALGLGLQFLLWYDEGEERNRGNFPPRFSGRQFPNYSSELNVNALELEDSALYLCASTSVAKNIQYFGAGTRLSVL.

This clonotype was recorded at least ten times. CDR3 sequence (DNA): TGTGCCAGCATTGCCGGGGGGACAGGGAGCTACAATGAGCAGTTCTTC. Its protein product is CASIAGGTGSYNEQFF. The chain couples TRBV28 to TRBJ2-1, with 9 nucleotides matching TRBD1. The V gene's germline CDR1 is MDHEN and CDR2 SYDVKM. The V segment lost 7 bases and the J segment 3 bases; nucleotides outside the gene matches: 10. The CDR3 length is 16 residues.

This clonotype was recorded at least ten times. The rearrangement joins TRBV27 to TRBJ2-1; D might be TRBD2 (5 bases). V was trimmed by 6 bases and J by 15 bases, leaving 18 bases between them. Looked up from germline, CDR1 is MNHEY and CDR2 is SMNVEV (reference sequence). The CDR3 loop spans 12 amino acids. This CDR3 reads CASSDTGRRRFF. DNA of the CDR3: TGTGCCAGCAGCGATACGGGCCGGAGGCGGTTCTTC.

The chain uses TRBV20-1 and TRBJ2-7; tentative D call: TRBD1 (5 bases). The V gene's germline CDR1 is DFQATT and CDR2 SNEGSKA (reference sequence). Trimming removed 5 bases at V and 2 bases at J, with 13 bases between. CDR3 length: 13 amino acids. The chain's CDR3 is CSAGLGRTYEQYF. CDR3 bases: TGCAGTGCTGGGTTGGGGCGGACCTACGAGCAGTACTTC.

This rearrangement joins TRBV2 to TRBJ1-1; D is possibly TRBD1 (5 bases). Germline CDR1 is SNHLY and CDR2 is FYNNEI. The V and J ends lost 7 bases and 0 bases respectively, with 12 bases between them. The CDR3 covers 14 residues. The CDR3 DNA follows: TGTGCCAGCATTAACGGGGGTATGAACACTGAAGCTTTCTTT. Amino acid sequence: CASINGGMNTEAFF.

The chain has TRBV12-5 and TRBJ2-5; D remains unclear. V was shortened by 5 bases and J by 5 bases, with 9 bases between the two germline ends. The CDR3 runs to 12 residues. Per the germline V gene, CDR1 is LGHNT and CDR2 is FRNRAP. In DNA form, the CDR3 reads TGTGCTAGTGGTACCTTGTCGGAGACCCAGTACTTC. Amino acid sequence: CASGTLSETQYF.

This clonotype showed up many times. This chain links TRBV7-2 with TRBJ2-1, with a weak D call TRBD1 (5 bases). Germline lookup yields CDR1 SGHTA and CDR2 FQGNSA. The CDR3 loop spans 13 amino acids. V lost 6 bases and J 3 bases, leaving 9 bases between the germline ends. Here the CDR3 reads CASSSDSYNEQFF. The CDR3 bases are TGTGCCAGCAGTTCCGACAGCTACAATGAGCAGTTCTTC.

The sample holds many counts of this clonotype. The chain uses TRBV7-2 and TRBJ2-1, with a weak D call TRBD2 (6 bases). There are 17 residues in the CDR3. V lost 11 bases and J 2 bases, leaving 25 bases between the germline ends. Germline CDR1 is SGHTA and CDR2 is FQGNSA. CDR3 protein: CASGRAGFTRAYNEQFF. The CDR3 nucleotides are TGTGCCTCTGGCCGGGCGGGGTTTACGAGGGCCTACAATGAGCAGTTCTTC. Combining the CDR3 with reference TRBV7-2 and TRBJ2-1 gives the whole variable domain GAGVSQSPSNKVTEKGKDVELRCDPISGHTALYWYRQSLGQGLEFLIYFQGNSAPDKSGLPSDRFSAERTGGSVSTLTIQRTQQEDSAVYLCASGRAGFTRAYNEQFFGPGTRLTVL.

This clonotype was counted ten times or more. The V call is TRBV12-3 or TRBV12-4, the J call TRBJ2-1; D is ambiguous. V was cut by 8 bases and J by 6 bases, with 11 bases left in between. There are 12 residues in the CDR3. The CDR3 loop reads CASVGNPNEQFF. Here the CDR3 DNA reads TGTGCCAGCGTTGGAAACCCCAATGAGCAGTTCTTC.

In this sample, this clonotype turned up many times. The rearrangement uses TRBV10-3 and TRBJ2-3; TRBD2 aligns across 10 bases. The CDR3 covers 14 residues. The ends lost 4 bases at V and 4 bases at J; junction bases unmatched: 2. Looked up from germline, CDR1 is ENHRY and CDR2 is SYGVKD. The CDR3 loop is CAISALAGADTQYF. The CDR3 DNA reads TGTGCCATCAGTGCTCTAGCGGGAGCAGATACGCAGTATTTT.

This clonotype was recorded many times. The CDR3 DNA reads as TGTGCCAGCATCCAAAGGGCAGGTTGGGGCTACACCTTC. Protein: CASIQRAGWGYTF. The V and J genes are TRBV2 and TRBJ1-2, with D unresolved. V was trimmed by 7 bases and J by 8 bases, leaving 17 bases between them. This CDR3 is 13 amino acids long. CDR1 is SNHLY and CDR2 is FYNNEI in the germline V gene.

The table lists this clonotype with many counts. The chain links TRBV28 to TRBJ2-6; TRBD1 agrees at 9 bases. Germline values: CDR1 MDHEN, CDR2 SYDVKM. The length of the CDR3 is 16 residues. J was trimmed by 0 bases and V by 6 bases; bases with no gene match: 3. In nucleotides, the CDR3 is TGTGCCAGCAGACAGGGGGCGCTCTCTGGGGCCAACGTCCTGACTTTC. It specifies CASRQGALSGANVLTF.

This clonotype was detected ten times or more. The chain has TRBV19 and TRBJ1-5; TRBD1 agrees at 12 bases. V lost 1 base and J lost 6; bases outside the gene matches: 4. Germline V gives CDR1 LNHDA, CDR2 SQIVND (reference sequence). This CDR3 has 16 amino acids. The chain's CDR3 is CASSIVAGQGAQPQHF. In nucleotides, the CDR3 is TGTGCCAGTAGTATAGTTGCGGGACAGGGGGCTCAGCCCCAGCATTTT.

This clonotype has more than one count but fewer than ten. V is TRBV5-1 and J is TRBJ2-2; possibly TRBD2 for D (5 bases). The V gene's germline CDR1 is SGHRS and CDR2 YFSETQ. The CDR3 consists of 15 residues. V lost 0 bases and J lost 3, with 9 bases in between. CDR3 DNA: TGCGCCAGCAGCTTGGCCGGGGAGTACACCGGGGAGCTGTTTTTT. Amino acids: CASSLAGEYTGELFF.

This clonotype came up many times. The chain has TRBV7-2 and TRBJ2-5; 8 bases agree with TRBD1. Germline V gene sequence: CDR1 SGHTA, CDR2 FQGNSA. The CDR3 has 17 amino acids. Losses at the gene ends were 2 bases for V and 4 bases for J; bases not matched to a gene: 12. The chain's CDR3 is CASSLNLVAGGGETQYF. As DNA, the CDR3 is TGTGCCAGCAGCTTAAATTTGGTCGCAGGGGGCGGAGAGACCCAGTACTTC.